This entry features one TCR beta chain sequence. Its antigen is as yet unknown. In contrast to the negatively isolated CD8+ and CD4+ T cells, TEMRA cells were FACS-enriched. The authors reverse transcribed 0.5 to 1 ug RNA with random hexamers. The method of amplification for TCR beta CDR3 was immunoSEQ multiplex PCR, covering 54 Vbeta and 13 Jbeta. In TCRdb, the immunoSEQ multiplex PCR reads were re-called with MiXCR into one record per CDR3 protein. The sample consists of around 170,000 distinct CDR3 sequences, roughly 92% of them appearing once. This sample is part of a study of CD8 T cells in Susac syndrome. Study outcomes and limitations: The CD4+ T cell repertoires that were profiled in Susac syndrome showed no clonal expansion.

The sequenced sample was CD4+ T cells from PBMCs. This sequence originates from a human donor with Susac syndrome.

This CDR3 reads CSAAFGTGYGYTF. For the CDR3, the DNA is TGCAGTGCTGCCTTTGGGACGGGATATGGCTACACCTTC. The chain combines TRBV20-1 with TRBJ1-2; possibly TRBD1 for D (5 bases). Trimming removed 5 bases at V and 5 bases at J, with 15 bases between. Germline values: CDR1 DFQATT, CDR2 SNEGSKA (reference sequence). The CDR3 contains 13 residues.